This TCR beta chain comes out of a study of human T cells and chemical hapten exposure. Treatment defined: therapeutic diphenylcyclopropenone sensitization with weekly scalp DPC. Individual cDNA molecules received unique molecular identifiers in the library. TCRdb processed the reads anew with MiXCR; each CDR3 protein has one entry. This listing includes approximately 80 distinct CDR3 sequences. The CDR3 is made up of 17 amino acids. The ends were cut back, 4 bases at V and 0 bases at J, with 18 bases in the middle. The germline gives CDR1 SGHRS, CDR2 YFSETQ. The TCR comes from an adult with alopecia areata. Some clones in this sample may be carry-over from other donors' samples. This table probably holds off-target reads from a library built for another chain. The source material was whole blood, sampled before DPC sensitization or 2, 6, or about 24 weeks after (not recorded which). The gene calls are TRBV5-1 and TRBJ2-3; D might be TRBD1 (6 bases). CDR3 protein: CASSDPNREASTDTQYF. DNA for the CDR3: TGCGCCAGCAGCGACCCCAACAGGGAAGCTAGCACAGATACGCAGTATTTT.